These 27 T cell receptor beta chains originate from one sample sequenced in a study of beta chain features in type 1 diabetes. General study results and limits: For Type 1 diabetes patients, all four CD4+ subsets carried TCRB CDR3s that were moderately but significantly shorter.

The authors reverse transcribed all of the isolated RNA, so sequencing captured expressed TCRB transcripts. This table comes from immunoSEQ multiplex PCR, and its TCRdb copy is limited to in-frame clones, with some not included. The profile shows about 700,000 clones, 13% of them singletons. No cognate antigen is known for these TCRs. Sequences were obtained from naive CD4+ T cells from blood. The receptor set was obtained from a young man with type 1 diabetes.

This clone was seen more than once but under ten times. The V and J genes are TRBV6-6 and TRBJ1-1; D is unresolved. Trimming removed 0 bases at V and 1 base at J, with 9 bases between. CDR1 and CDR2 (germline): MNHNY, SVGAGI (reference sequence). The CDR3 consists of 15 residues. In DNA, the CDR3 is TGTGCCAGCAGTTACTCTGGATTACGGAACACTGAAGCTTTCTTT. Residues: CASSYSGLRNTEAFF.

This clone came up a few times. CDR3 loop: CASSSGQGLNTEAFF. The CDR3 DNA is TGTGCCAGCAGCTCGGGACAGGGTTTGAACACTGAAGCTTTCTTT. This chain connects TRBV7-9 to TRBJ1-1, with 9 bases fitting TRBD1. Germline CDR1 is SEHNR and CDR2 is FQNEAQ (reference sequence). This CDR3 has 15 amino acids. Germline trimming cut 4 bases from V and 0 bases from J; bases unmatched to any gene: 3.

The chain joins TRBV4-1 to TRBJ2-7; TRBD2 matches at 13 bases. Per the germline V gene, CDR1 is MGHRA and CDR2 is YSYEKL. The CDR3 sequence is 18 residues long. The trim removed 3 bases at V and 0 bases at J, leaving 8 bases unmatched. CDR3 nucleotides: TGCGCCAGCAGCCATAGACTAGCGGGGGGCCTCAGCTCCTACGAGCAGTACTTC. It is translated as CASSHRLAGGLSSYEQYF.

This clone turned up a few times. The chain joins TRBV6-5 to TRBJ2-3; 8 bases agree with TRBD1. CDR3 length: 16 residues. The germline gives CDR1 MNHEY, CDR2 SVGAGI. After removal of 4 bases from V and 1 base from J, the junction contained 7 bases not matched to a gene. The DNA of the CDR3 is TGTGCCAGCAGTTCGCCGGTGGGACAGGGCACAGATACGCAGTATTTT. This encodes CASSSPVGQGTDTQYF.

The table lists this clone with a few counts. The rearrangement links TRBV19 to TRBJ1-5; no clear D. V gave up 4 bases and J gave up 5 bases, with 9 bases separating them. The germline CDR1 and CDR2 sequences are LNHDA and SQIVND (reference sequence). CDR3 size: 13 residues. The CDR3 reads CASSKERDQPQHF. The DNA of the CDR3 is TGTGCCAGTAGTAAGGAGAGAGATCAGCCCCAGCATTTT.

The genes are TRBV30 and TRBJ2-5; D is unclear. There are 12 residues in the CDR3. V gave up 3 bases and J gave up 5 bases, with 10 bases separating them. Germline CDR1 is GTSNPN and CDR2 is SVGIG (reference sequence). CDR3 DNA sequence: TGTGCCTGGAGCTGGGGTAGGGAGACCCAGTACTTC. It specifies CAWSWGRETQYF.

The CDR3 DNA is TGTGCCAGCAGCTCCGGGGAGCGGGGGAATTCACCCCTCCACTTT. Encoded protein: CASSSGERGNSPLHF. The chain has TRBV7-9 and TRBJ1-6, with D possibly being TRBD1 (5 bases). This CDR3 is built from 15 residues. From germline, CDR1 is SEHNR and CDR2 FQNEAQ (reference sequence). V was pared by 4 bases and J by 7 bases, with 14 bases between. The full variable domain, its missing parts supplied by reference TRBV7-9 and TRBJ1-6, is DTGVSQNPRHKITKRGQNVTFRCDPISEHNRLYWYRQTLGQGPEFLTYFQNEAQLEKSRLLSDRFSAERPKGSFSTLEIQRTEQGDSAMYLCASSSGERGNSPLHFGNGTRLTVT.

CDR3 protein: CASSFNKDTDTQYF. CDR3 coding DNA: TGCGCCAGCAGCTTTAACAAAGATACAGATACGCAGTATTTT. The J gene is TRBJ2-3, the V gene TRBV5-1; D ambiguous. The CDR3 is 14 amino acids. The V and J ends lost 2 bases and 3 bases respectively, with 10 bases between them. From germline, CDR1 is SGHRS and CDR2 YFSETQ.

The J gene is TRBJ2-3, the V gene TRBV18; 8 nucleotides agree with TRBD2. The germline V gene has CDR1 KGHSH and CDR2 LQKENI. The CDR3 runs 15 residues. J was trimmed by 5 bases and V by 5 bases; bases with no gene match: 9. The CDR3 nucleotides are TGTGCCAGCTCAGGCGGGGGGCCCACGGGAGATACGCAGTATTTT. This gives the protein CASSGGGPTGDTQYF.

This clone was observed a handful of times. The chain employs TRBV6-5 and TRBJ1-1; a possible D gene is TRBD1 (5 bases). V lost 6 bases and J 7 bases, leaving 21 bases between the germline ends. The CDR3 length is 15 residues. Germline-derived CDR1 and CDR2 are MNHEY and SVGAGI. For the CDR3, the DNA is TGTGCCAGCAGCCCGGAGGGACGTCTTGGGTTTGAAGCTTTCTTT. This gives the protein CASSPEGRLGFEAFF.

Only a few counts were recorded for this clone. V and J are TRBV2 and TRBJ2-7; 9 bases line up with TRBD1. Per germline, CDR1 SNHLY and CDR2 FYNNEI. CDR3 length equals 12 residues. V was pared by 6 bases and J by 6 bases, with 3 bases of the junction left unmatched. This chain's CDR3 is CASRVTGGEQYF. The DNA of the CDR3 is TGTGCCAGCAGGGTGACAGGGGGCGAGCAGTACTTC.

This clone has only a few counts. The chain is built from TRBV7-9 and TRBJ1-1; D possibly corresponds to TRBD1 (5 bases). Per the germline V gene, CDR1 is SEHNR and CDR2 is FQNEAQ (reference sequence). There are 13 residues in the CDR3. Trimming took 7 bases from V and 4 from J, leaving 13 bases between them. CDR3 protein: CASTLAGGTEAFF. The CDR3, as DNA: TGTGCCAGCACTCTGGCCGGGGGCACTGAAGCTTTCTTT.

The chain recombines TRBV9 with TRBJ2-4; 10 bases are a match to TRBD1. Germline V gives CDR1 SGDLS, CDR2 YYNGEE. This CDR3 region has 15 residues. With V trimmed by 5 bases and J by 7 bases, 9 bases remained unmatched. This CDR3 reads CASSDTGTGVNIQYF. Written as DNA, the CDR3 is TGTGCCAGCAGTGATACCGGGACAGGGGTGAACATTCAGTACTTC.

This clone was counted between two and nine times. The chain combines TRBV18 with TRBJ2-1; D is unclear. The CDR3 totals 13 residues. The germline V gene encodes CDR1 KGHSH and CDR2 LQKENI. The V and J ends lost 0 bases and 8 bases respectively, with 8 bases between them. CDR3 coding DNA: TGTGCCAGCTCACCACCGTCCTCCGATGAGCAGTTCTTC. Protein: CASSPPSSDEQFF.

This clone has at least ten counts. The CDR3: CASSQTGGGNQPQHF. CDR3 sequence (DNA): TGCGCCAGCAGTCAGACAGGGGGAGGGAATCAGCCCCAGCATTTT. The chain joins TRBV23-1 to TRBJ1-5; TRBD1 matches at 9 bases. TRBV23-1 carries the ORF label, with uncertain function. The junction had 4 bases not matched to a gene; V was cut back by 3 bases and J by 4 bases. CDR3 length equals 15 residues.

The chain has TRBV15 and TRBJ1-1; tentatively, D is TRBD1 (6 bases). The CDR3 consists of 19 residues. V was shortened by 0 bases and J by 1 base, with 21 bases between the two germline ends. Germline V gives CDR1 LNHNV, CDR2 YYDKDF (reference sequence). The DNA for the CDR3 is TGTGCCACCAGCAGAGATGGACGGGGGCTGGGGGAGAAGAACACTGAAGCTTTCTTT. Amino acid sequence: CATSRDGRGLGEKNTEAFF.

The V call is TRBV7-8, the J call TRBJ1-2; D remains unclear. The CDR3 has 13 residues. CDR1 and CDR2 (germline): SGHVS, FQNEAQ. Between the trimmed V and J ends, which lost 4 bases and 5 bases, there was a span of 11 bases. CDR3 region: CASSSLEEYGYTF. In DNA, the CDR3 is TGTGCCAGCAGCTCCTTAGAGGAGTATGGCTACACCTTC. The whole variable domain, filled in from reference TRBV7-8 and TRBJ1-2, reads GAGVSQSPRYKVAKRGQDVALRCDPISGHVSLFWYQQALGQGPEFLTYFQNEAQLDKSGLPSDRFFAERPEGSVSTLKIQRTQQEDSAVYLCASSSLEEYGYTFGSGTRLTVV.

This chain uses TRBV5-4 with TRBJ2-2; the match to TRBD2 covers 8 bases. The CDR3 runs to 17 residues. Germline V lookup: CDR1 SGHNT, CDR2 YYREEE (reference sequence). J gave up 2 bases and V 3 bases, and 9 bases lay outside the gene matches. The CDR3 is CASSYYGTSLNTGELFF. The CDR3 nucleotides read TGTGCCAGCAGCTACTACGGGACTAGTCTCAACACCGGGGAGCTGTTTTTT.

This clone was seen more than once but under ten times. V gene TRBV7-9 combines with J gene TRBJ1-1; TRBD1 matches at 7 bases. The trim removed 1 base at V and 10 bases at J, leaving 6 bases unmatched. This CDR3 is built from 13 residues. Looked up from germline, CDR1 is SEHNR and CDR2 is FQNEAQ (reference sequence). This CDR3 reads CASSLEGGYAAFF. CDR3 nucleotide sequence: TGTGCCAGCAGCTTAGAAGGGGGCTACGCAGCTTTCTTT.

This clone has only a few counts. The CDR3 DNA reads TGTGCCAGCAGCTTAGCGTCCTTGACAGGGGCCTATGGCTACACCTTC. Its protein product is CASSLASLTGAYGYTF. This chain joins TRBV11-2 and TRBJ1-2; 8 bases agree with TRBD1. The CDR3 is 16 amino acids. Germline-derived CDR1 and CDR2 are SGHAT and FQNNGV. V gave up 1 base and J gave up 4 bases; unmatched junction bases: 8.

This clone was seen only a few times. The rearrangement links TRBV7-9 to TRBJ2-2; D is possibly TRBD2 (6 bases). Germline V gene data show CDR1 as SEHNR and CDR2 as FQNEAQ (reference sequence). The length of the CDR3 is 12 residues. Trimming took 9 bases from V and 8 from J, leaving 13 bases between them. CDR3: CASSSVSGELFF. CDR3 bases: TGTGCCAGTTCTAGCGTATCGGGGGAGCTGTTTTTT. Drawing the rest from reference TRBV7-9 and TRBJ2-2, the complete variable domain is DTGVSQNPRHKITKRGQNVTFRCDPISEHNRLYWYRQTLGQGPEFLTYFQNEAQLEKSRLLSDRFSAERPKGSFSTLEIQRTEQGDSAMYLCASSSVSGELFFGEGSRLTVL.

The genes are TRBV15 and TRBJ1-5; D might be TRBD1 (6 bases). The CDR3 covers 16 residues. The germline V gene has CDR1 LNHNV and CDR2 YYDKDF (reference sequence). Trimming took off 0 bases at V and 3 bases at J, with 12 bases between the two ends. This CDR3 is CATSREVGQNNQPQHF. For the CDR3, the DNA is TGTGCCACCAGCAGAGAAGTCGGACAGAACAATCAGCCCCAGCATTTT.

With regard to this clone: The same CDR3 can be traced to other DNA sequences in this sample. The rearrangement uses TRBV30 and TRBJ1-2; D unclear. The CDR3 has 12 residues. The V and J ends lost 4 bases and 3 bases respectively, with 9 bases between them. Germline CDR1 and CDR2: GTSNPN and SVGIG (reference sequence). CDR3 sequence (DNA): TGTGCCTGGAACGGAGTAGACTATGGCTACACCTTC. Translation: CAWNGVDYGYTF.

The J gene is TRBJ2-5, the V gene TRBV27; the D is unclear. The CDR3 loop spans 15 amino acids. With 2 bases removed from V and 4 bases from J, the gap between germline ends came to 14 bases. CDR1 MNHEY and CDR2 SMNVEV come from the germline V gene (reference sequence). The CDR3 DNA reads as TGTGCCAGCAGTTTAACCTGGAACCTCCGAGAGACCCAGTACTTC. This codes for CASSLTWNLRETQYF.

The V gene is TRBV7-9, the J gene TRBJ1-1; D is ambiguous. The CDR3 extends over 12 amino acids. V was cut by 1 base and J by 8 bases, with 8 bases left in between. Germline V CDR1 and CDR2: SEHNR, FQNEAQ (reference sequence). The CDR3 DNA is TGTGCCAGCAGCTTAGGTTATTCGGAAGCTTTCTTT. This gives the protein CASSLGYSEAFF.

This chain joins TRBV19 and TRBJ1-2, with 7 positions matching TRBD1. The CDR3 length is 15 residues. The germline gives CDR1 LNHDA, CDR2 SQIVND (reference sequence). V gave up 3 bases and J gave up 3 bases; unmatched junction bases: 7. Here the CDR3 DNA reads TGTGCCAGTAGTATCGCTCCAGGGGGGGACTATGGCTACACCTTC. Its protein is CASSIAPGGDYGYTF.

This clone has only a few counts. The chain recombines TRBV4-1 with TRBJ2-5, with D possibly matching TRBD2 (5 bases). V lost 2 bases and J lost 5, with 9 bases in between. In germline, CDR1 is MGHRA, CDR2 YSYEKL. This CDR3 region has 13 residues. The DNA of the CDR3 is TGCGCCAGCAGCCAACCGGGATGGGAGACCCAGTACTTC. Protein sequence: CASSQPGWETQYF.